What follows describes a single T cell receptor (beta chain). Antigen: not known. The sample belongs to a study of regulatory T cells in long-lasting Graves disease. Overall study results and limits: There were preferences for TRBV28, TRBJ1-2 and TRBJ2-5 in persistent disease.

Sample time point: newly diagnosed GD, antithyroid drugs for less than 3 months. PBMC RNA was the source of the TCR library. Trimming took 5 bases from V and 2 from J, leaving 3 bases between them. The CDR3 is 11 amino acids. Germline V gives CDR1 SQVTM, CDR2 ANQGSEA. Arm-PCR of CDR3 regions with iRepertoire HTBI primers generated TCR beta libraries. TCRdb passed the multiplex PCR reads through MiXCR, listing each CDR3 protein once. The sample carries 300,000 to 400,000 distinct CDR3 sequences, over 15% recorded once. This same sample was also part of a study on T cells in Graves' hyperthyroidism and ophthalmopathy. This second study notes: Hyperthyroidism was newly diagnosed in patients aged 18 to 65 (duration under 2 months).

The TCR sequence derives from a man in his forties with Graves disease. This chain joins TRBV29-1 and TRBJ2-2; no clear D gene. The sample here was peripheral blood mononuclear cells (PBMCs), taken at new diagnosis, from a patient treated with antithyroid drugs. CDR3 sequence (DNA): TGCAGCGTTATTAACACCGGGGAGCTGTTTTTT. Translating gives CSVINTGELFF.